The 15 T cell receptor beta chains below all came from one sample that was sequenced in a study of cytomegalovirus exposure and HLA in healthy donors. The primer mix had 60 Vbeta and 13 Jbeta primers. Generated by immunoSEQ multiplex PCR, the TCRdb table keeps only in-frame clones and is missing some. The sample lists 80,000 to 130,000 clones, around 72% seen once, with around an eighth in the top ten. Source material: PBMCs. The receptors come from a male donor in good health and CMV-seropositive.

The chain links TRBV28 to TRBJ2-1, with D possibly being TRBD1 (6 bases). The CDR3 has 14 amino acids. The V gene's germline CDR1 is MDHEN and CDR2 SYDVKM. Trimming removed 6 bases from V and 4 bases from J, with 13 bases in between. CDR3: CASRVGAGYNEQFF. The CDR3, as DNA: TGTGCCAGCAGGGTGGGGGCGGGTTACAATGAGCAGTTCTTC.

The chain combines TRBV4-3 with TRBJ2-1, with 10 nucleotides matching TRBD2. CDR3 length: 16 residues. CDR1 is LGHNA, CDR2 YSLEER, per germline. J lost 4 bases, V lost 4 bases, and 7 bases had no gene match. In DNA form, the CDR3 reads TGCGCCAGCAGCCCAGACGAGCGGGGGGGATACAATGAGCAGTTCTTC. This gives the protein CASSPDERGGYNEQFF.

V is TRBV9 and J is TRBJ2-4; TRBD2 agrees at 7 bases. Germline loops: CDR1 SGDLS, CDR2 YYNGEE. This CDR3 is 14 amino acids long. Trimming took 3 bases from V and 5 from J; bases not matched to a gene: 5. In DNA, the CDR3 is TGTGCCAGCAGCGCCCCCCGGGGGGAAAACATTCAGTACTTC. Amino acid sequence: CASSAPRGENIQYF.

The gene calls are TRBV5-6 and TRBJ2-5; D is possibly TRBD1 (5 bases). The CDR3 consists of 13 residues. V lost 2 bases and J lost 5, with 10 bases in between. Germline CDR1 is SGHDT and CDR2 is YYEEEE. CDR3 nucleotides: TGTGCCAGCAGCTTTTCAGGGCTGGAGACCCAGTACTTC. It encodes CASSFSGLETQYF.

The CDR3 sequence is CASRETGSETQYF. CDR3 nucleotide sequence: TGTGCCAGCAGAGAGACAGGGTCAGAGACCCAGTACTTC. The gene calls are TRBV6-6 and TRBJ2-5, with 7 bases that match TRBD1. This CDR3 spans 13 amino acids. Germline V gene lookup returns CDR1 MNHNY and CDR2 SVGAGI (reference sequence). The V gene end was trimmed by 6 bases and the J gene end by 4 bases; junction bases not matched to a gene: 5.

The CDR3 DNA reads TGTGCCAGCAGCTTAGCCGCGGGACAGGGGGTGGATGAGCAGTACTTC. Amino acid sequence: CASSLAAGQGVDEQYF. The chain couples TRBV7-2 to TRBJ2-7; TRBD1 aligns across 11 bases. After removal of 0 bases from V and 7 bases from J, the junction contained 8 bases not matched to a gene. The CDR3 runs 16 residues. CDR1 is SGHTA, CDR2 FQGNSA, per germline.

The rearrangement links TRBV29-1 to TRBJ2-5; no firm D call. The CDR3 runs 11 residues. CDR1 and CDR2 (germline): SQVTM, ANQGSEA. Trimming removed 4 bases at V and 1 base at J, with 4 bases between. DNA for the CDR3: TGCAGCGTTGGTATCCAAGAGACCCAGTACTTC. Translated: CSVGIQETQYF. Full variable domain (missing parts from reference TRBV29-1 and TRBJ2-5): SAVISQKPSRDICQRGTSLTIQCQVDSQVTMMFWYRQQPGQSLTLIATANQGSEATYESGFVIDKFPISRPNLTFSTLTVSNMSPEDSSIYLCSVGIQETQYFGPGTRLLVL.

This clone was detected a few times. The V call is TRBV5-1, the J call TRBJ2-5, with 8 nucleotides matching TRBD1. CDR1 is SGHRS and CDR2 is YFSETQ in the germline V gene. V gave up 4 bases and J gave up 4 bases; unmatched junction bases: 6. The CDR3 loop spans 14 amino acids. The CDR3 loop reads CASSPTGVVETQYF. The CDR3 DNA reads TGCGCCAGCAGCCCGACAGGGGTGGTAGAGACCCAGTACTTC.

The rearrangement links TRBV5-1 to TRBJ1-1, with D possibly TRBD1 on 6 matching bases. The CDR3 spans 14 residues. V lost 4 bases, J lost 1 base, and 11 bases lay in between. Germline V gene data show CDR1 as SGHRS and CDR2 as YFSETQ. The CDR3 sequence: CASSVQGRNTEAFF. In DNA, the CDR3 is TGCGCCAGCAGCGTACAGGGAAGGAACACTGAAGCTTTCTTT. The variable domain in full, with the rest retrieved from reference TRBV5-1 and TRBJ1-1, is KAGVTQTPRYLIKTRGQQVTLSCSPISGHRSVSWYQQTPGQGLQFLFEYFSETQRNKGNFPGRFSGRQFSNSRSEMNVSTLELGDSALYLCASSVQGRNTEAFFGQGTRLTVV.

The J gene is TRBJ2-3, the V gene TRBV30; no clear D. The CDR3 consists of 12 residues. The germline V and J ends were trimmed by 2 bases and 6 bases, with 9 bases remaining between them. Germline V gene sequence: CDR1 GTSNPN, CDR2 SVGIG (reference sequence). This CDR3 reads CAWSTTGDTQYF. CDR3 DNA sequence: TGTGCCTGGAGTACGACGGGTGATACGCAGTATTTT.

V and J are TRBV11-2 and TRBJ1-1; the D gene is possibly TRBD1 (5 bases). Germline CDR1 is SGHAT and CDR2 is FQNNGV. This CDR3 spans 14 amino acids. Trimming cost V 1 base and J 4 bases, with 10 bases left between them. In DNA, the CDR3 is TGTGCCAGCAGCTTAGTCCCAGGGCTCACTGAAGCTTTCTTT. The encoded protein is CASSLVPGLTEAFF.

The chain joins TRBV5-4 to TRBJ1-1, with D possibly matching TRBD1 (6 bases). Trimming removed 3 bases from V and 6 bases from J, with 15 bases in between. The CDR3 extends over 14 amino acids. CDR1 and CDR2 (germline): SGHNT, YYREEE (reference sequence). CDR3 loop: CASSWGRGNAEAFF. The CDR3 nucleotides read TGTGCCAGCAGCTGGGGGCGTGGTAACGCTGAAGCTTTCTTT.

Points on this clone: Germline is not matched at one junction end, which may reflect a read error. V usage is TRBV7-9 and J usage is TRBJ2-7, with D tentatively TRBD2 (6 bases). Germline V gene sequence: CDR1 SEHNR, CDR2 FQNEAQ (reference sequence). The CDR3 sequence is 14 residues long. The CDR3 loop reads CSSSWGDRREEQYF. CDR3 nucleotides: TGTTCCAGCAGCTGGGGGGATCGGAGAGAGGAGCAGTACTTC.

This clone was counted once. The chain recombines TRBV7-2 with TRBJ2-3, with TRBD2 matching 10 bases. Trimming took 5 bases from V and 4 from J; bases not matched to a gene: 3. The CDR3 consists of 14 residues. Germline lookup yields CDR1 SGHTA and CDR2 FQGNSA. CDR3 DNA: TGTGCCAGCAGCCTAGGACTAGCGGCAGATACGCAGTATTTT. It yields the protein CASSLGLAADTQYF.

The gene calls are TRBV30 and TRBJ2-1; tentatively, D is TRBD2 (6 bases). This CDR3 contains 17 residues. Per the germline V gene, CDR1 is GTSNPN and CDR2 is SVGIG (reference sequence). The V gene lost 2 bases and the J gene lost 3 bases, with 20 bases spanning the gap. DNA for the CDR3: TGTGCCTGGAGTCTACCAGGAGGGCAGGGTCGCTACAATGAGCAGTTCTTC. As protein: CAWSLPGGQGRYNEQFF. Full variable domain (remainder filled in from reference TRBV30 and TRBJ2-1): SQTIHQWPATLVQPVGSPLSLECTVEGTSNPNLYWYRQAAGRGLQLLFYSVGIGQISSEVPQNLSASRPQDRQFILSSKKLLLSDSGFYLCAWSLPGGQGRYNEQFFGPGTRLTVL.